Presented here are 8 T cell receptor beta chains from one specimen sequenced in a study of CD8 T cells in Susac syndrome. About 0.45 to 1 ug RNA was reverse transcribed with random hexamers. Using its own MiXCR run on the immunoSEQ multiplex PCR reads, TCRdb lists one record per CDR3 protein. The sample lists approximately 210,000 distinct CDR3 sequences; approximately 94% were seen once. The sequencing sample was made of CD4+ T cells from PBMCs. The receptor set was obtained from a human donor with Susac syndrome.

This chain connects TRBV25-1 to TRBJ2-7; either TRBD1 or TRBD2 may fit D (6 bases each). The CDR3 is 13 residues long. Trimming stripped 8 bases from V and 3 bases from J, with 14 bases between. The germline V gene encodes CDR1 MGHDK and CDR2 SYGVNS. Written as DNA, the CDR3 is TGTGCCAGCGGTGGAGGGGGAAGCTACGAGCAGTACTTC. Translation gives CASGGGGSYEQYF.

The V call is TRBV20-1, the J call TRBJ2-3, with 9 bases aligning to TRBD2. CDR1 is DFQATT and CDR2 is SNEGSKA in the germline V gene (reference sequence). J gave up 3 bases and V 6 bases, and 7 bases lay outside the gene matches. The length of the CDR3 is 14 residues. In nucleotides, the CDR3 is TGCAGTGCCCAAACAGCGGGGGGTACAGATACGCAGTATTTT. As protein: CSAQTAGGTDTQYF.

The chain combines TRBV6-6 with TRBJ1-1; D gene uncertain. This CDR3 comprises 16 residues. V was cut by 5 bases and J by 1 base, with 17 bases left in between. Germline V lookup: CDR1 MNHNY, CDR2 SVGAGI (reference sequence). The CDR3 coding sequence is TGTGCCAGCAGTGGCCGGAACTTGGACTCGAACACTGAAGCTTTCTTT. Its protein is CASSGRNLDSNTEAFF.

The chain links TRBV19 to TRBJ1-1; D gene unclear. Germline CDR1 LNHDA, CDR2 SQIVND (reference sequence). V was cut by 5 bases and J by 8 bases, with 9 bases left in between. This CDR3 is built from 11 residues. CDR3: CASSVVREAFF. DNA for the CDR3: TGTGCCAGTAGTGTTGTCCGGGAAGCTTTCTTT.

The genes are TRBV27 and TRBJ2-2, with D perhaps matching TRBD1 (6 bases). The CDR3 sequence is 14 residues long. Between the trimmed V and J ends, which lost 6 bases and 4 bases, there was a span of 12 bases. From germline, CDR1 is MNHEY and CDR2 SMNVEV (reference sequence). The CDR3 spells CASRRGRSTGELFF. CDR3 sequence (DNA): TGTGCCAGCAGAAGGGGGAGAAGCACCGGGGAGCTGTTTTTT.

The chain links TRBV10-3 to TRBJ1-2; TRBD1 is a possible D gene (5 bases). Germline V gene data show CDR1 as ENHRY and CDR2 as SYGVKD. Trimming stripped 0 bases from V and 4 bases from J, with 12 bases between. CDR3 size: 15 residues. CDR3 protein: CAISESEGRGYGYTF. CDR3 DNA sequence: TGTGCCATCAGTGAGTCGGAGGGGCGCGGCTATGGCTACACCTTC.

This chain uses TRBV7-9 with TRBJ1-4, with 9 bases fitting TRBD1. The CDR3 is 17 amino acids. Germline CDR1 SEHNR, CDR2 FQNEAQ (reference sequence). V was pared by 0 bases and J by 5 bases, with 7 bases of the junction left unmatched. In nucleotides, the CDR3 is TGTGCCAGCAGCTTAGCTCTGGACAGGGGCCACAATGAAAAACTGTTTTTT. It specifies CASSLALDRGHNEKLFF.

The chain recombines TRBV12-5 with TRBJ2-7, with 7 positions matching TRBD1. The J segment lost 6 bases and the V segment lost 0 bases, leaving 11 bases of the junction unmatched. The germline V gene has CDR1 LGHNT and CDR2 FRNRAP. The CDR3 sequence is 16 residues long. The CDR3 nucleotides read TGTGCTAGTGGTTTGGTAACTGGAGACAGGGAAATCGAGCAGTACTTC. Translated, it gives CASGLVTGDREIEQYF.